These T cell receptor beta chains were read from a single sample in a study of radiotherapy plus CTLA-4 blockade in lung cancer. The assay was immunoSEQ multiplex PCR, and TCRdb's table has in-frame clones only and misses some. The sample holds under 110,000 clones, more than 70% seen once. Sequences were derived from peripheral blood, sampled from a patient treated with radiotherapy plus ipilimumab. These receptors came from a human donor with non-small cell lung cancer that progressed on radiotherapy plus ipilimumab. Some clones in this sample may be carry-over from other donors' samples. CDR3s include the opening cysteine and the closing phenylalanine or tryptophan. The order of the fields is V gene, CDR3 length, clone size, D gene, J gene, CDR3 DNA, CDR3 protein. The D gene is left open where the match is weak. The listing skips clone size in some rows; elsewhere it reads once, few, many or a size class.

>TRBV5-1|16|-|TRBD2|TRBJ2-5
TGCGCCAGCAGCTTGTTGGCTAGCGGGGGGCCTGAGACCCAGTACTTC
CASSLLASGGPETQYF
>TRBV19|14|once|-|TRBJ2-7
TGTGCCAGTAGTACAGGGGTTGTCTCCTACGAGCAGTACTTC
CASSTGVVSYEQYF
>TRBV5-1|18|-|TRBD2|TRBJ2-3
TGCGCCAGCAGCTTGGGACTAGCGGGGCCCTTGGGCACAGATACGCAGTATTTT
CASSLGLAGPLGTDTQYF
>TRBV7-8|17|-|TRBD2|TRBJ2-1
TGTGCCAGCAGCGTAGCGGGGGGAACCCTGTCCTACAATGAGCAGTTCTTC
CASSVAGGTLSYNEQFF
>TRBV7-9|15|-|TRBD1|TRBJ2-2
TGTGCCAGCAGCTTAGGGACAGGAGCCACCGGGGAGCTGTTTTTT
CASSLGTGATGELFF
>TRBV25-1|14|-|TRBD1|TRBJ2-4
TGTGCCAGCAGTGTACAGGGGGCGCAAGACATTCAGTACTTC
CASSVQGAQDIQYF
>TRBV9|13|once|TRBD1|TRBJ1-1
TGTGCCAGCAGCGTAGGACAGGGAACTGAAGCTTTCTTT
CASSVGQGTEAFF
>TRBV6-5|14|-|-|TRBJ2-1
TGTGCCAGCACCGGATTCGACCCGTTTGTTAAGCAGTTCTTC
CASTGFDPFVKQFF
>TRBV18|14|-|-|TRBJ2-3
TGTGCCAGCTCACCGGCGGGGAGCACAGATACGCAGTATTTT
CASSPAGSTDTQYF
>TRBV5-1|14|-|-|TRBJ2-3
TGCGCCAGCAGCAATACACAGGGAACAGATACGCAGTATTTT
CASSNTQGTDTQYF
>TRBV27|14|-|-|TRBJ1-2
TGTGCCAGCAGTCCCCGTGGCAGGGCCTATGGCTACACCTTC
CASSPRGRAYGYTF
>TRBV7-2|12|-|-|TRBJ2-7
TGTGCCAGCAGCTTTACACGCTACGAGCAGTACTTC
CASSFTRYEQYF
>TRBV28|16|-|-|TRBJ2-7
TGTGCCAGCAGTTTCCATGACTCCGCCGGTGTCTACGAGCAGTACTTC
CASSFHDSAGVYEQYF
>TRBV7-2|18|-|-|TRBJ1-2
TGTGCCAGCAGCTTAATCATCTGGGATATGGGGGCTAACTATGGCTACACCTTC
CASSLIIWDMGANYGYTF
>TRBV14|14|-|-|TRBJ2-7
TGTGCCAGCAGCCTGGCTATGGGTACCTACGAGCAGTACTTC
CASSLAMGTYEQYF
>TRBV6-5|14|-|-|TRBJ2-3
TGTGCCAGCAGTTACGGGTTACCCACAGATACGCAGTATTTT
CASSYGLPTDTQYF
>TRBV9|15|-|-|TRBJ1-1
TGTGCCAGCAGCTTACAGGGTCAGGGGATGACTGAAGCTTTCTTT
CASSLQGQGMTEAFF
>TRBV7-9|14|-|-|TRBJ2-3
TGTGCCAGCAGCTTAGGTACTAGCAGAGATACGCAGTATTTT
CASSLGTSRDTQYF
>TRBV2|15|-|TRBD1|TRBJ2-7
TGTGCCAGCAGTGAAGGAAGGCAGGGGGCTGCCGAGCAGTACTTC
CASSEGRQGAAEQYF
>TRBV4-1|11|-|-|TRBJ2-1
TGCGCCAGCAGCTTTTACAATGAGCAGTTCTTC
CASSFYNEQFF
>TRBV7-9|13|once|-|TRBJ1-6
TGTGCCAGCAGCGCACAAGCCAGGGTTCCCCTCCACTTT
CASSAQARVPLHF
>TRBV7-9|17|few|TRBD1|TRBJ1-2
TGTGCCAGCAGCTTAGGGCCCAGGCTGGGGACAGCCTATGGCTACACCTTC
CASSLGPRLGTAYGYTF
>TRBV6-4|14|-|TRBD2|TRBJ2-3
TGTGCCAGCAGTCCCGACGGGTTAGCGGGGGAGCAGTATTTT
CASSPDGLAGEQYF
>TRBV5-1|13|-|-|TRBJ2-7
TGCGCCAGCAGCTTGGAGACGACCTCGGAGCAGTACTTC
CASSLETTSEQYF
>TRBV7-3|14|-|-|TRBJ2-1
TGTGCCAGCAGCCCCGAGACGGGGGCGGGTGAGCAGTTCTTC
CASSPETGAGEQFF
>TRBV6-1|12|-|-|TRBJ1-1
TGTGCCAGCAGTGTCCAGGGAACTGAAGCTTTCTTT
CASSVQGTEAFF
>TRBV5-5|14|once|-|TRBJ1-3
TGTGCCAGCAGTTACGACATTGCTGGAAACACCATATATTTT
CASSYDIAGNTIYF
>TRBV5-1|14|-|-|TRBJ2-2
TGCGCCAGCAGCTTCTATAGTAACACCGGGGAGCTGTTTTTT
CASSFYSNTGELFF
>TRBV28|14|once|-|TRBJ1-1
TGTGCCAGCACTCGGGCAGCCATGAACACTGAAGCTTTCTTT
CASTRAAMNTEAFF
>TRBV11-3|13|-|TRBD1|TRBJ2-7
TGTGCCAGCAGCCCCGAACAGGGGGCTGGGCAGTACTTC
CASSPEQGAGQYF
>TRBV13|13|-|-|TRBJ2-7
TGTGCCAGCAGCCCTGGTCCTACCTACGAGCAGTACTTC
CASSPGPTYEQYF
>TRBV4-2|18|-|TRBD2|TRBJ2-7
TGTGCCAGCAGCCAAGACTCTACTAGCGGGGGAACACCCTACGAGCAGTACTTC
CASSQDSTSGGTPYEQYF
>TRBV5-4|15|-|-|TRBJ2-7
TGTGCCAGCAGCCCGGTAGGGGGAAGCTCCTACGAGCAGTACTTC
CASSPVGGSSYEQYF
>TRBV7-3|16|-|-|TRBJ2-3
TGTGCCAGCAGCCACCGGGACAACCATGAGACAGATACGCAGTATTTT
CASSHRDNHETDTQYF
>TRBV19|15|-|-|TRBJ1-2
TGTGCCAGTAGTATAGGGTGGACGGGGAACTATGGCTACACCTTC
CASSIGWTGNYGYTF
>TRBV27|12|-|-|TRBJ1-2
TGTGCCAGCAGAGACGTCGCCTATGGCTACACCTTC
CASRDVAYGYTF
>TRBV7-2|13|once|-|TRBJ1-1
TGTGCCAGCAGCTTAGGAGGGGGCACTGAAGCTTTCTTT
CASSLGGGTEAFF
>TRBV4-1|17|-|TRBD2|TRBJ2-3
TGCGCCAGCAGCCAAGGAAGGGGCGGGGGGAGCACAGATACGCAGTATTTT
CASSQGRGGGSTDTQYF
>TRBV7-2|14|-|TRBD1|TRBJ1-2
TGTGCCAGCAGCTCGGACAGGTCCAACTATGGCTACACCTTC
CASSSDRSNYGYTF
>TRBV2|12|-|-|TRBJ2-1
TGTGCCAGCAGTTCCACAGGGAAGGAGCAGTTCTTC
CASSSTGKEQFF
>TRBV27|14|few|TRBD1|TRBJ2-7
TGTGCCAGCAGTTTCCCGGACAGGCCCCACGAGCAGTACTTC
CASSFPDRPHEQYF
>TRBV2|13|-|-|TRBJ1-5
TGTGCCAGCAGTGAGATAGTCTATCAGCCCCAGCATTTT
CASSEIVYQPQHF
>TRBV7-3|14|-|-|TRBJ2-3
TGTGCCAGCAGCGTTAGCGGAATCACAGATACGCAGTATTTT
CASSVSGITDTQYF
>TRBV5-4|16|-|TRBD1|TRBJ2-3
TGTGCCAGCAGCTCTAGACAGGGGGCGCGGGTAGATACGCAGTATTTT
CASSSRQGARVDTQYF
>TRBV2|17|-|-|TRBJ1-6
TGTGCCAGCAGGGGGGCCCGGCAAGACTCCTATAATTCACCCCTCCACTTT
CASRGARQDSYNSPLHF
>TRBV28|14|once|-|TRBJ1-5
TGTGCCAGCAGGTGGGGTCATAGCAATCAGCCCCAGCATTTT
CASRWGHSNQPQHF
>TRBV18|16|-|-|TRBJ1-3
TGTGCCAGCTCACGATCAGGGACGAGCTCTGGAAACACCATATATTTT
CASSRSGTSSGNTIYF
>TRBV27|15|-|TRBD2|TRBJ2-3
TGTGCCAGCAGTTGGGGACTAGCGGCCAGAGATACGCAGTATTTT
CASSWGLAARDTQYF
>TRBV7-6|15|-|-|TRBJ2-7
TGTGCCAGCAGCTTAGACACAGGTGGGGCCTACGAGCAGTACTTC
CASSLDTGGAYEQYF
>TRBV2|14|-|-|TRBJ1-3
TGTGCCAGCAGTCCGTTCGGGCTCGGAAACACCATATATTTT
CASSPFGLGNTIYF
>TRBV5-1|14|-|-|TRBJ1-6
TGCGCCAGCGGAAAAGGGACGGCGGATTCACCCCTCCACTTT
CASGKGTADSPLHF
>TRBV27|16|-|TRBD1|TRBJ1-4
TGTGCCAGCAGTTTCAGAAGCAGGGGGCCGAATGAAAAACTGTTTTTT
CASSFRSRGPNEKLFF
>TRBV10-3|14|-|-|TRBJ1-1
TGTGCCGCCTCCCCCAGGGCAGAGAACACTGAAGCTTTCTTT
CAASPRAENTEAFF
>TRBV5-1|16|-|-|TRBJ2-1
TGCGCCAGCAGCTTGGACCCACTTGGCTCCTACAATGAGCAGTTCTTC
CASSLDPLGSYNEQFF
>TRBV28|13|-|-|TRBJ1-5
TGTGCCAGCAGTTTAGCAGGGCGGCAGCCCCAGCATTTT
CASSLAGRQPQHF